What follows describes a single T cell receptor beta chain. Its antigen is as yet unknown. The data derive from a study of cytomegalovirus exposure and HLA in healthy donors. The PCR made use of 60 Vbeta and 13 Jbeta primers. Profiled with immunoSEQ multiplex PCR; TCRdb holds only in-frame clones, not every one. The sample shows some 20,000 clones, under 80% of them seen only once. V was pared by 3 bases and J by 3 bases, with 3 bases of the junction left unmatched. The CDR3 loop spans 14 amino acids. Germline CDR1 is SGHTA and CDR2 is FQGTGA. Notes on the study in general: It was reportedly the case that the classifier diagnosed cytomegalovirus status with high specificity and sensitivity. Highest at DRB1 and lowest at HLA-C, TCR association rates differed among HLA loci in a later analysis. The investigators catalogued 164 TCR beta chains as cytomegalovirus-associated.

The clonotype comes from a man aged 18-30 years in good health and CMV-seronegative. Sequencing used PBMCs. The chain has TRBV7-3 and TRBJ2-5, with 8 bases aligning to TRBD1. The CDR3 loop reads CASSFTGGKETQYF. The DNA for the CDR3 is TGTGCCAGCAGCTTTACAGGGGGAAAAGAGACCCAGTACTTC. The full variable domain, its missing parts supplied by reference TRBV7-3 and TRBJ2-5, is GAGVSQTPSNKVTEKGKYVELRCDPISGHTALYWYRQSLGQGPEFLIYFQGTGAADDSGLPNDRFFAVRPEGSVSTLKIQRTERGDSAVYLCASSFTGGKETQYFGPGTRLLVL.